This record looks at one T cell receptor beta chain sequence and its context. The antigen is undetermined. This record comes from a study of shared clonotypes between healthy human individuals. Regarding the study as a whole: Few donors limited the genetic and exposure-history diversity represented.

The CDR3 spans 13 residues. The V end was cut by 7 bases, the J end by 6 bases, with 13 bases between. Germline values: CDR1 LNHDA, CDR2 SQIVND (reference sequence). Method: immunoSEQ multiplex PCR; TCRdb's copy keeps in-frame clones and lacks some. This table holds about 1.5 million clones, nearly 99% found once. Sample: naive CD4+ T cells sorted from blood. The sample's subset: CD45RA+ positively selected. The genes are TRBV19 and TRBJ2-1; a possible D gene is TRBD2 (6 bases). The receptor comes from a man aged 30 to 39 in good health. The CDR3 sequence: CASKASASNEQFF. CDR3 bases: TGTGCCAGTAAGGCTAGCGCGTCCAATGAGCAGTTCTTC.